This T cell receptor (beta chain) was identified in a study of cytomegalovirus exposure and HLA in healthy donors. Broader study findings: The classifier was said to identify cytomegalovirus status with high specificity and sensitivity. Using a false discovery rate of 0.05, a later analysis showed that fewer than 20,000 TCR beta sequences were associated with HLA alleles. In a later analysis, the majority of CMV-associated beta chains seemingly showed HLA restriction.

PCR primers comprised 60 Vbeta and 13 Jbeta primers. Method: immunoSEQ multiplex PCR; TCRdb's copy keeps in-frame clones and lacks some. The table includes approximately 170,000 clones, about 75% detected once. Germline V CDR1 and CDR2: MNHNS, SASEGT. The V and J ends lost 8 bases and 5 bases respectively, with 15 bases between them. CDR3 size: 13 residues. About this clone: Its specificity is not known.

Sequences were obtained from PBMCs. This receptor was obtained from a man between 18 and 29 years old in good health and CMV-seropositive. The chain joins TRBV6-1 to TRBJ1-1; a possible D gene is TRBD1 (5 bases). CDR3 loop: CASGRQGGTEAFF. As DNA, the CDR3 is TGTGCCAGCGGGAGGCAGGGAGGGACTGAAGCTTTCTTT.